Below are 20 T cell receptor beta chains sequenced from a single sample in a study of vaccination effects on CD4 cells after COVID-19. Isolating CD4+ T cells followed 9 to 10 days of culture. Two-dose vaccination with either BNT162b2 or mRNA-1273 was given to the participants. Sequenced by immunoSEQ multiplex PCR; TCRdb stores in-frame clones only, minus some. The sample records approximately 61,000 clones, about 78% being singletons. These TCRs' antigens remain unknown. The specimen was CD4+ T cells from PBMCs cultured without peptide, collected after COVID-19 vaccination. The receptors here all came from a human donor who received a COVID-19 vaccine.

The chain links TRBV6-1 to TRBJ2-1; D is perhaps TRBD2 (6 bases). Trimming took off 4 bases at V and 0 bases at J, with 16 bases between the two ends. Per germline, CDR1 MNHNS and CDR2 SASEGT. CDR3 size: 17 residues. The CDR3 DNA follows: TGTGCCAGCAGTGGCGGGCGGGACTTTCGCTCCTACAATGAGCAGTTCTTC. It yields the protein CASSGGRDFRSYNEQFF.

CDR3 sequence: CASSSSGGGYEQYF. For the CDR3, the DNA is TGTGCCAGCAGCTCTTCTGGGGGAGGGTACGAGCAGTACTTC. This chain joins TRBV3-1 (or the pseudogene TRBV3-2) and TRBJ2-7; TRBD2 aligns across 7 bases. V shed 5 bases, J shed 4 bases, and the junction held 8 bases outside the gene matches. Germline V gene data show CDR1 as LGHDT and CDR2 as YNNKEL (reference sequence). The CDR3 runs to 14 residues.

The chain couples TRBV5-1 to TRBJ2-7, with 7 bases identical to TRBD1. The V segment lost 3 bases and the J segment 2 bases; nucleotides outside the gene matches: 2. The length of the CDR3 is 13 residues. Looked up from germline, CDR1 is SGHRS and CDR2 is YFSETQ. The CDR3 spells CASSSTGTYEQYF. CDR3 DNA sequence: TGCGCCAGCAGCTCGACAGGGACCTACGAGCAGTACTTC.

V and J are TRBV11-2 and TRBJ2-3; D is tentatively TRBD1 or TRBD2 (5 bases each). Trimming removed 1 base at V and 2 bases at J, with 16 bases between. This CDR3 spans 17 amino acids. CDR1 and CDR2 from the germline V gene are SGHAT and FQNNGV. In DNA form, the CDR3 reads TGTGCCAGCAGCTTAGCGGGCAGCTGGGGGTCCACAGATACGCAGTATTTT. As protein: CASSLAGSWGSTDTQYF.

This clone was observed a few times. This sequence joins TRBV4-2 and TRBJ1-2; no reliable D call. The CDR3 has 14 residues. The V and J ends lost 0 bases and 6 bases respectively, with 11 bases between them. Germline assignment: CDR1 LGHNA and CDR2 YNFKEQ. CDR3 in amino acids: CASSQDFNTDGYTF. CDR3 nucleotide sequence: TGTGCCAGCAGCCAAGATTTCAATACGGATGGCTACACCTTC.

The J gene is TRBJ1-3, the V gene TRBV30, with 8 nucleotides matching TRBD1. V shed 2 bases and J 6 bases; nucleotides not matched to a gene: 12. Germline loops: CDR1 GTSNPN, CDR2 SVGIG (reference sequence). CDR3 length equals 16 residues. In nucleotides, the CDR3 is TGTGCCTGGAGTATCGGTCGGACAGGGATCGAAAACACCATATATTTT. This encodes CAWSIGRTGIENTIYF.

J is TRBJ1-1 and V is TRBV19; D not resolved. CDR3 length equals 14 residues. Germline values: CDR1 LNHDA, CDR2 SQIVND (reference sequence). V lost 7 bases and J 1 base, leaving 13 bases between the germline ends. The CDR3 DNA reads TGTGCCAGTACCCCCGGAGGGAAGAACACTGAAGCTTTCTTT. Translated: CASTPGGKNTEAFF. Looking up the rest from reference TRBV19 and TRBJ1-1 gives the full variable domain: DGGITQSPKYLFRKEGQNVTLSCEQNLNHDAMYWYRQDPGQGLRLIYYSQIVNDFQKGDIAEGYSVSREKKESFPLTVTSAQKNPTAFYLCASTPGGKNTEAFFGQGTRLTVV.

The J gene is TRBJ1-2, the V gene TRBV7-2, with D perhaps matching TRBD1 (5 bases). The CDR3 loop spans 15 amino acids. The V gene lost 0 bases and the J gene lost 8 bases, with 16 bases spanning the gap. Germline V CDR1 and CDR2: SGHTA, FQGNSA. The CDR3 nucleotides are TGTGCCAGCAGCTTAGCGGAAACCACAGGCGGCGGCTACACCTTC. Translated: CASSLAETTGGGYTF.

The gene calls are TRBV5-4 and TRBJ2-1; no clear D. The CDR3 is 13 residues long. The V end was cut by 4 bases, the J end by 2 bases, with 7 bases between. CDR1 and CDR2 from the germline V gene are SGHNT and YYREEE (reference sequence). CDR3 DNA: TGTGCCAGCAGCCCTCCCCCCTACAATGAGCAGTTCTTC. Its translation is CASSPPPYNEQFF.

Written as DNA, the CDR3 is TGTGCCAGCAGCGTAGGGGCCGGGGATAACTATGGCTACACCTTC. This sequence encodes CASSVGAGDNYGYTF. The gene calls are TRBV5-4 and TRBJ1-2; perhaps TRBD1 as D (5 bases). The CDR3 covers 15 residues. The V gene's germline CDR1 is SGHNT and CDR2 YYREEE (reference sequence). The germline V and J ends were trimmed by 4 bases and 1 base, with 14 bases remaining between them.

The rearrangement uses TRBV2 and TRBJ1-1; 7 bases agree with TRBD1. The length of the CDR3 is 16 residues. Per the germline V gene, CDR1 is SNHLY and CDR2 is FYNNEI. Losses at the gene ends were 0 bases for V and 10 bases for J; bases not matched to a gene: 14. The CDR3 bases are TGTGCCAGCAGTGAAGCGCTAGGGACAGCTGGGATGGGAGCTTTCTTT. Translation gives CASSEALGTAGMGAFF.

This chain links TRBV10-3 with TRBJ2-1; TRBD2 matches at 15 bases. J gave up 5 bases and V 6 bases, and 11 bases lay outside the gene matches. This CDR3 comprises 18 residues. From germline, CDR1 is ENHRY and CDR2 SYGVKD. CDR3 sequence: CAISDFGTSGRPNNEQFF. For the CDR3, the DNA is TGTGCCATCAGCGACTTCGGGACTAGCGGGAGGCCCAACAATGAGCAGTTCTTC.

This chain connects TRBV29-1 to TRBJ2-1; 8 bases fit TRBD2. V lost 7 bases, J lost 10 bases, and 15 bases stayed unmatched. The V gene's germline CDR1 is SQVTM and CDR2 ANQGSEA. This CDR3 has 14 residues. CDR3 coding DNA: TGCAGCGGCGGACTAGCAGGTCGAGGTGTCGAGCAGTTCTTC. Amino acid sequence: CSGGLAGRGVEQFF.

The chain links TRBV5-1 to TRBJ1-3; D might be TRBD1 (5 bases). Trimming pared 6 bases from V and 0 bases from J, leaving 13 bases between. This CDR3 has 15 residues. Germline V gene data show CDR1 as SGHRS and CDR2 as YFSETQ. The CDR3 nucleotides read TGCGCCAGCAAGGAGGGGACTCCCTCTGGAAACACCATATATTTT. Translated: CASKEGTPSGNTIYF.

CDR3 amino acids: CASSYREKYGYTF. Here the CDR3 DNA reads TGTGCCAGTAGCTACCGGGAGAAATATGGCTACACCTTC. The chain has TRBV19 and TRBJ1-2; D not certain. Trimming cost V 6 bases and J 5 bases, with 13 bases left between them. There are 13 residues in the CDR3. Germline loops: CDR1 LNHDA, CDR2 SQIVND (reference sequence).

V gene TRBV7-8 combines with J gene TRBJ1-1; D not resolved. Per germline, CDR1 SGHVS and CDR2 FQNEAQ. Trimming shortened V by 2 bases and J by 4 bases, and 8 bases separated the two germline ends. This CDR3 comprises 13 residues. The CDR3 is CASSLRFVTEAFF. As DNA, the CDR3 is TGTGCCAGCAGCTTACGCTTCGTCACTGAAGCTTTCTTT. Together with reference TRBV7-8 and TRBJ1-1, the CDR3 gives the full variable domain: GAGVSQSPRYKVAKRGQDVALRCDPISGHVSLFWYQQALGQGPEFLTYFQNEAQLDKSGLPSDRFFAERPEGSVSTLKIQRTQQEDSAVYLCASSLRFVTEAFFGQGTRLTVV.

The CDR3 region is CASSLQVSGNTIYF. Here the CDR3 DNA reads TGTGCCAGCAGTTTACAGGTCTCTGGAAACACCATATATTTT. This chain connects TRBV28 to TRBJ1-3; no reliable D call. Germline V gene data show CDR1 as MDHEN and CDR2 as SYDVKM. Trimming shortened V by 2 bases and J by 0 bases, and 5 bases separated the two germline ends. This CDR3 spans 14 amino acids.

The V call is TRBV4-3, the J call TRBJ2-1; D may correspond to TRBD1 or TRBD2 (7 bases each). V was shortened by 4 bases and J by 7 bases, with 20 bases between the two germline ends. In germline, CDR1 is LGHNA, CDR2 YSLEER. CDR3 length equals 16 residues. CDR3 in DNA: TGCGCCAGCAGCCTCGGGGGAGGGGGCGCGGGGAATGAGCAGTTCTTC. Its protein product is CASSLGGGGAGNEQFF.

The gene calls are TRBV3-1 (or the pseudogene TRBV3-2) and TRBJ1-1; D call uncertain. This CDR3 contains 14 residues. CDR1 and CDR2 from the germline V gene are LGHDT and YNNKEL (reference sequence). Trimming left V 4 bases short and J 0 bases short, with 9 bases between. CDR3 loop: CASSLGPMNTEAFF. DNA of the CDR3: TGTGCCAGCAGCCTTGGACCCATGAACACTGAAGCTTTCTTT.

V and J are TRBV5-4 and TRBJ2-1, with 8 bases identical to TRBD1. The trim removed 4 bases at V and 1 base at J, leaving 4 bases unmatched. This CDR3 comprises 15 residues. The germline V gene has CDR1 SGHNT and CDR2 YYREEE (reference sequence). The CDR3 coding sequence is TGTGCCAGCAGCGAAGGACAGGGATCCTACAATGAGCAGTTCTTC. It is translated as CASSEGQGSYNEQFF.